The present TCR beta chain was sequenced within a study of T cells of healthy individuals (dated 2018 in TCRdb). Receptor amplification or capture employed 5' RACE. Sequencing was carried out with an Illumina MiSeq. In-frame beta chains were kept once TCRdb had trimmed the public reads at Q25 with fastp and called clones with MiXCR. Rows are unified per CDR3 protein, each entry keeping the most common DNA and genes. The sample records about 60,000 distinct CDR3 sequences, around 15% of which are singletons. The ten largest clonotypes hold around 4.6% of the sample. This clonotype was detected many times. The target of this receptor is not known. No per-base quality is available; no much larger clone lies one base away. The germline V gene gives CDR1 as SGHTA and CDR2 as FQGNSA. The CDR3 has 14 amino acids, counting the end cysteine and phenylalanine. The entry retains the CDR3 DNA only, 42 bases that are in frame from base 1. The trim is 5 bases for V and 0 bases for J, with a gap of 11 bases between the germline ends.

The clonotype comes from a human donor in good health. The sequence links TRBV7-2 to TRBJ2-7; TRBD2 is a weak D gene call, 6 bases matching. The DNA is TGTGCCAGCAGCCGGGACGGGAGCTCCTACGAGCAGTACTTC. This codes for CASSRDGSSYEQYF.